This TCR beta chain was observed in a study of shared clonotypes between healthy human individuals. This clone was seen a single time. Some clones are missing from TCRdb's copy, which holds only in-frame ones; the method was immunoSEQ multiplex PCR. The data show about 1.5 million clones, around 98% seen once. The sequenced sample was naive CD4+ T cells sorted from blood. Subset given: CD45RA+ positively selected. This sequence originates from a man younger than 45 in good health.

Written as DNA, the CDR3 is TGCGCCAGCAGCTACGTCGCGGTCAGGAGGAGCTCCTACGAGCAGTACTTC. Protein product: CASSYVAVRRSSYEQYF. The chain uses TRBV4-1 and TRBJ2-7; a possible D gene is TRBD2 (5 bases). V lost 5 bases, J lost 0 bases, and 20 bases lay in between. CDR1 and CDR2 (germline): MGHRA, YSYEKL. This CDR3 comprises 17 residues.